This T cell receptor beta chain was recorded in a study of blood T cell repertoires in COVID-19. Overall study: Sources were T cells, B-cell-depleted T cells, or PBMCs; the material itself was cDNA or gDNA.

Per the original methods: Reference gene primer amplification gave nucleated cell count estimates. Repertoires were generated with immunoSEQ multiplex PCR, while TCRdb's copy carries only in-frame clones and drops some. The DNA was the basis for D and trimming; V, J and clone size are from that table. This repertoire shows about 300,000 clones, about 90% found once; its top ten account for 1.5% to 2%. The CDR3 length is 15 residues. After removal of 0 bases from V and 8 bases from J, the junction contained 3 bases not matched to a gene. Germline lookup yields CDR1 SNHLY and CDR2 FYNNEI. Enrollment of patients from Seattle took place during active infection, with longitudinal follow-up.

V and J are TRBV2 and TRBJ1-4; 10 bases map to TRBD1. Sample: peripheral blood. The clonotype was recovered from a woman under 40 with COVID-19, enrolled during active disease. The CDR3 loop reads CASSEAGTGEEKLFF. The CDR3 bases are TGTGCCAGCAGTGAAGCCGGGACAGGGGAAGAAAAACTGTTTTTT. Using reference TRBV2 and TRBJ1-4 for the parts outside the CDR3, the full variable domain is EPEVTQTPSHQVTQMGQEVILRCVPISNHLYFYWYRQILGQKVEFLVSFYNNEISEKSEIFDDQFSVERPDGSNFTLKIRSTKLEDSAMYFCASSEAGTGEEKLFFGSGTQLSVL.